The 9 T cell receptor beta chains below come from one sample, sequenced in a study of T cells in Graves' hyperthyroidism and ophthalmopathy. TCR beta CDR3 sequences were amplified from RNA transcripts. HTBI primers were the set used in a first-round RT-PCR of the TCR CDR3. TCRdb independently ran MiXCR on the multiplex PCR reads; one entry per CDR3 protein. Among about 270,000 distinct CDR3 sequences, about 20% were seen once, and the ten largest hold roughly 60%. Material for sequencing was blood. The source is a man aged 30 to 39 with Graves' ophthalmopathy.

This clonotype showed up just a few times. The chain is built from TRBV5-1 and TRBJ2-3, with unresolved D. Germline V gene data show CDR1 as SGHRS and CDR2 as YFSETQ. V was shortened by 1 base and J by 0 bases, with 9 bases between the two germline ends. CDR3 length: 15 residues. The CDR3 protein is CASSLTQDSTDTQYF. CDR3 DNA sequence: TGCGCCAGCAGCTTGACACAAGACAGCACAGATACGCAGTATTTT. The full variable domain, with the rest looked up from reference TRBV5-1 and TRBJ2-3, is KAGVTQTPRYLIKTRGQQVTLSCSPISGHRSVSWYQQTPGQGLQFLFEYFSETQRNKGNFPGRFSGRQFSNSRSEMNVSTLELGDSALYLCASSLTQDSTDTQYFGPGTRLTVL.

This clonotype occurred a few times. The chain is built from TRBV7-6 and TRBJ2-1; perhaps D is TRBD1 or TRBD2 (6 bases each). The ends were cut back, 5 bases at V and 1 base at J, with 27 bases in the middle. Germline V gene sequence: CDR1 SGHVS, CDR2 FNYEAQ. The CDR3 is 20 residues long. The CDR3 DNA follows: TGTGCCAGCAGCGCTGACCCGTCGCGGGATACAGGGAGGTCCTACAATGAGCAGTTCTTC. Translating it yields CASSADPSRDTGRSYNEQFF.

This clonotype was counted ten times or more. The rearrangement uses TRBV27 and TRBJ2-3; the match to TRBD1 covers 10 bases. The CDR3 is made up of 17 amino acids. CDR1 is MNHEY and CDR2 is SMNVEV in the germline V gene (reference sequence). V dropped 2 bases and J dropped 4; count of bases not matched to a gene: 9. CDR3 nucleotides: TGTGCCAGCAGTTTACGGCTTAGGGACAGGGGAGCAGATACGCAGTATTTT. Its translation: CASSLRLRDRGADTQYF.

This rearrangement joins TRBV28 to TRBJ1-5, with 10 bases lining up with TRBD1. This CDR3 comprises 17 residues. Trimming cost V 1 base and J 3 bases; bases outside gene matches: 6. CDR1 is MDHEN, CDR2 SYDVKM, per germline. The DNA for the CDR3 is TGTGCCAGCAGTTTATTTTTGGGACAGGGGATCAATCAGCCCCAGCATTTT. This gives the protein CASSLFLGQGINQPQHF.

The chain employs TRBV29-1 and TRBJ2-7; TRBD1 agrees at 12 bases. This CDR3 region has 13 residues. V shed 4 bases, J shed 6 bases, and the junction held 4 bases outside the gene matches. Germline-derived CDR1 and CDR2 are SQVTM and ANQGSEA. CDR3 sequence (DNA): TGCAGCGTTGTAGGGACAGGGGGCGGCGAGCAGTACTTC. Protein sequence: CSVVGTGGGEQYF.

This clonotype was observed a handful of times. Its ends do not fully match the called genes, so a read error is possible. This chain joins TRBV7-7 and TRBJ2-5; possibly TRBD1 for D (6 bases). Germline loops: CDR1 SSHAT, CDR2 FNYEAQ (reference sequence). The CDR3 sequence is 15 residues long. CDR3 sequence: CASSLVPGAGETQYF. In nucleotides, the CDR3 is TGTGCTAGCAGCTTAGTCCCAGGGGCGGGTGAGACCCAGTACTTC.

J is TRBJ1-5 and V is TRBV20-1; 9 bases fit TRBD1. This CDR3 spans 14 amino acids. Germline V gene lookup returns CDR1 DFQATT and CDR2 SNEGSKA (reference sequence). Losses at the gene ends were 6 bases for V and 4 bases for J; bases not matched to a gene: 7. CDR3 DNA: TGCAGTGCATCTGGACAGGGGAATAATCAGCCCCAGCATTTT. Residues: CSASGQGNNQPQHF.

This clonotype has more than one count but fewer than ten. The chain combines TRBV6-1 with TRBJ1-1; tentatively, D is TRBD1 (6 bases). The CDR3 loop spans 14 amino acids. V was pared by 7 bases and J by 0 bases, with 12 bases between. Germline values: CDR1 MNHNS, CDR2 SASEGT. The CDR3 nucleotides are TGTGCCAGCATCGAGGGGGGGATGAACACTGAAGCTTTCTTT. Its protein product is CASIEGGMNTEAFF.

This clonotype appeared a few times. J is TRBJ2-3 and V is TRBV5-6; 10 bases agree with TRBD2. The CDR3 extends over 16 amino acids. V gave up 0 bases and J gave up 1 base; unmatched junction bases: 2. CDR1 is SGHDT and CDR2 is YYEEEE in the germline V gene. The CDR3 coding sequence is TGTGCCAGCAGCTTGGTCCTAGCGGGAGGCACAGATACGCAGTATTTT. Translating it yields CASSLVLAGGTDTQYF.